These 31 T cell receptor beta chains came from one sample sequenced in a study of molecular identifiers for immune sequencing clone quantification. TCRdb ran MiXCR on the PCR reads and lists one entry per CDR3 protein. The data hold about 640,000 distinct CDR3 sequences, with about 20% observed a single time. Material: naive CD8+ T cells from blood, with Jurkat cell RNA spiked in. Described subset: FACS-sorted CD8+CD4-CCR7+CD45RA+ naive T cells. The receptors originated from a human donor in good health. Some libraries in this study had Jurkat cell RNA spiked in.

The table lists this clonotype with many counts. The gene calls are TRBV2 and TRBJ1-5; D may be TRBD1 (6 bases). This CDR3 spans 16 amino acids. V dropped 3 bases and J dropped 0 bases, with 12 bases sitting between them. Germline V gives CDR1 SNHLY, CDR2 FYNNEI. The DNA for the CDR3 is TGTGCCAGCAGTGAGGCAGGGGCTTATAGCAATCAGCCCCAGCATTTT. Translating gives CASSEAGAYSNQPQHF.

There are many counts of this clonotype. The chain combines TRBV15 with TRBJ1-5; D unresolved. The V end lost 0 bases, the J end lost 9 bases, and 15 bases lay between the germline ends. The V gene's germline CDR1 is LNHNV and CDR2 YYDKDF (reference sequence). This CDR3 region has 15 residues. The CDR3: CATSREEGSLGPQHF. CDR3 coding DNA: TGTGCCACCAGCAGAGAGGAGGGCTCCCTGGGGCCCCAGCATTTT.

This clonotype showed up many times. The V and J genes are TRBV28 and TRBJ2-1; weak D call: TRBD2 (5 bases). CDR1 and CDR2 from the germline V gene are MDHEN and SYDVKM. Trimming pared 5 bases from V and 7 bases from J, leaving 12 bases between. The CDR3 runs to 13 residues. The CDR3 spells CASSPPPGNEQFF. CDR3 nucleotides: TGTGCCAGCAGTCCCCCCCCGGGGAATGAGCAGTTCTTC.

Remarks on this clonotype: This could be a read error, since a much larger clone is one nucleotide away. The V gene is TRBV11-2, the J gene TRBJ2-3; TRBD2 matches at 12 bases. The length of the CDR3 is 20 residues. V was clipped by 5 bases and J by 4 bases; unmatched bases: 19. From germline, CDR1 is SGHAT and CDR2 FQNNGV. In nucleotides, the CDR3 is TGTGCCAGCAGCCATACCACCCGGGGCCTAGCGGGGGGGATCGCAGATACGCAGTATTTT. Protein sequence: CASSHTTRGLAGGIADTQYF.

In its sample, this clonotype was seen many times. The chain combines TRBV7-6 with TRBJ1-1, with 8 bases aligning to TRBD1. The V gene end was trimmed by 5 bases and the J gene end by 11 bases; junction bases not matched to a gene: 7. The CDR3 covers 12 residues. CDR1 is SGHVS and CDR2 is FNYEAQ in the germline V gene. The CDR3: CASSQQTGEAFF. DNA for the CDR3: TGTGCCAGCAGCCAACAGACAGGGGAGGCTTTCTTT.

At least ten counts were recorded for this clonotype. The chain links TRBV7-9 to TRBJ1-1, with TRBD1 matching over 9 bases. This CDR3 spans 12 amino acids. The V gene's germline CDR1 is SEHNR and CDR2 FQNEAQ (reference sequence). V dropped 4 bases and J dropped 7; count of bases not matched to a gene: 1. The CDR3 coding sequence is TGTGCCAGCAGCTCGACAGGGGGTGAAGCTTTCTTT. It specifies CASSSTGGEAFF.

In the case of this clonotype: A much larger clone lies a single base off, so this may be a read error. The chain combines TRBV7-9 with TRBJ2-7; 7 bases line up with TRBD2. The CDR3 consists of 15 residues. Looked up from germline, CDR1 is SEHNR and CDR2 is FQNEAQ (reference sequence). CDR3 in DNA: TGTGCCAGCAGTGGCAGCGGGGAAAGCTCCTACGAGCAGCACTTC. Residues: CASSGSGESSYEQHF.

The CDR3 here is CSARGRGQETQYF. For the CDR3, the DNA is TGCAGTGCTAGAGGGAGAGGGCAAGAGACCCAGTACTTC. The chain couples TRBV20-1 to TRBJ2-5; D is perhaps TRBD2 (5 bases). This CDR3 is built from 13 residues. CDR1 is DFQATT, CDR2 SNEGSKA, per germline (reference sequence). V was pared by 1 base and J by 2 bases, with 8 bases between.

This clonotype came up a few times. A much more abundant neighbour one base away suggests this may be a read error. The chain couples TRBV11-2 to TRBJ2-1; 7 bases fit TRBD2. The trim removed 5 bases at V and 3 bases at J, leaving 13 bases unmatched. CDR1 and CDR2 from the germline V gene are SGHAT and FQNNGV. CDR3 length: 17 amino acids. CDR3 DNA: TGTGCCAGCAGCCCAACCCCTAGCGGCTGGGGCTACAATGAGCAGTTCTTC. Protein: CASSPTPSGWGYNEQFF. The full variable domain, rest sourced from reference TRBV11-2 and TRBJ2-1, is EAGVAQSPRYKIIEKRQSVAFWCNPISGHATLYWYQQILGQGPKLLIQFQNNGVVDDSQLPKDRFSAERLKGVDSTLKIQPAKLEDSAVYLCASSPTPSGWGYNEQFFGPGTRLTVL.

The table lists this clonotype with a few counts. The DNA for the CDR3 is TGTGCCAGCAGTTTATCAAGTTCTGGAGTTGAGCAGTTCTTC. Translated, it gives CASSLSSSGVEQFF. V gene TRBV27 combines with J gene TRBJ2-1; D unclear. The CDR3 is 14 amino acids. V dropped 0 bases and J dropped 9 bases, with 12 bases sitting between them. Germline lookup yields CDR1 MNHEY and CDR2 SMNVEV (reference sequence).

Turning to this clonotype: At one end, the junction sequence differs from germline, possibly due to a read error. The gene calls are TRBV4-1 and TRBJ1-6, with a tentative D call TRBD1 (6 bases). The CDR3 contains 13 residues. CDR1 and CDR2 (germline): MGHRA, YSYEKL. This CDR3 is CAGSDRDTAPLHF. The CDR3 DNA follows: TGCGCCGGCAGCGATCGGGACACCGCACCCCTCCACTTT.

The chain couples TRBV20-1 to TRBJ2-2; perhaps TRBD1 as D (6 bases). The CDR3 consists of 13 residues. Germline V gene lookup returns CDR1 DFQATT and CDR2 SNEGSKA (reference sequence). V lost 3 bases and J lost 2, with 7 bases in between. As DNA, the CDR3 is TGCAGTGCTAGCGGGACAAACACCGGGGAGCTGTTTTTT. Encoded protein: CSASGTNTGELFF.

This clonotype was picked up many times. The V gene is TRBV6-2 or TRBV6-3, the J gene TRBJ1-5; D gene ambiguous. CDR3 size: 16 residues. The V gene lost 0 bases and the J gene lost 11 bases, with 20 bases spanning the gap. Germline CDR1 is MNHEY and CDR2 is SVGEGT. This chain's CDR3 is CASSYSSEDPRNAQHF. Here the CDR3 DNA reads TGTGCCAGCAGTTACTCGTCCGAAGACCCAAGGAATGCCCAGCATTTT.

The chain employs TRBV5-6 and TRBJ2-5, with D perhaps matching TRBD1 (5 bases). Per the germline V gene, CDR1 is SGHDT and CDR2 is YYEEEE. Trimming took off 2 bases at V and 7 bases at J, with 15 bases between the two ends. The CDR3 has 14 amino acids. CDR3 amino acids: CASSFEDIPGTQYF. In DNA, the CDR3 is TGTGCCAGCAGCTTCGAGGACATCCCAGGGACCCAGTACTTC.

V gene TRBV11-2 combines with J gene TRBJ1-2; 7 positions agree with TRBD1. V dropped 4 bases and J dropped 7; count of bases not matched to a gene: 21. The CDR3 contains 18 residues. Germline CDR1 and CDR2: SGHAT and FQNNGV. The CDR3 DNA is TGTGCCAGCAGCTCCGGGGAGTGGGCTCGCAGGGGGATCCCTGGCTACACCTTC. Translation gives CASSSGEWARRGIPGYTF.

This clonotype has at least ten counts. Here the CDR3 reads CALRGTEAFF. In DNA form, the CDR3 reads TGTGCCCTCCGGGGCACTGAAGCTTTCTTT. V and J are TRBV2 and TRBJ1-1, with D unclear. Trimming pared 11 bases from V and 4 bases from J, leaving 8 bases between. Germline V gene data show CDR1 as SNHLY and CDR2 as FYNNEI. This CDR3 comprises 10 residues.

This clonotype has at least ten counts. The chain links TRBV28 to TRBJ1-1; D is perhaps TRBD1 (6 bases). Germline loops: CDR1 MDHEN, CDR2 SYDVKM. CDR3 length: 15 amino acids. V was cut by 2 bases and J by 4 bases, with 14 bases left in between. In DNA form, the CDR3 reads TGTGCCAGCAGTTTAACCCAGGGGCTGGGCACTGAAGCTTTCTTT. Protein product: CASSLTQGLGTEAFF.

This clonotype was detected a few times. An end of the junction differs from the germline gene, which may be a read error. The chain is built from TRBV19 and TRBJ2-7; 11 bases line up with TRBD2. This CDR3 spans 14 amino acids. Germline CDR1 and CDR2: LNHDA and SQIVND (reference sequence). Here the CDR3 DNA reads TGTGCCAGTAGCATAGCGGGAGGGCCTTCCGAGCAGTACTTC. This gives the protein CASSIAGGPSEQYF.

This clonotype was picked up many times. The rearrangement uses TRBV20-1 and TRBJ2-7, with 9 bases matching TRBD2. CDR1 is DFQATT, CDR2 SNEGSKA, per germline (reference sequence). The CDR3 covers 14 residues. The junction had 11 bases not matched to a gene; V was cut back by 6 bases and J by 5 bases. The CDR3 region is CSAPGAGGPHEQYF. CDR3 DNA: TGCAGTGCCCCAGGGGCGGGAGGGCCCCACGAGCAGTACTTC.

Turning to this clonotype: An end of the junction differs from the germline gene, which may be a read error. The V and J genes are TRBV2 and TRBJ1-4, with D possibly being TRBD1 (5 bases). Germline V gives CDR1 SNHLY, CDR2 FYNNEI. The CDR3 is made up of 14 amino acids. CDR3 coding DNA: TGTGCCACCCGGGGCGAACTAACTAATGAAAAACTGGTTTTT. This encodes CATRGELTNEKLVF. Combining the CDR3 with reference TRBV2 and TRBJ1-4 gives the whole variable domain EPEVTQTPSHQVTQMGQEVILRCVPISNHLYFYWYRQILGQKVEFLVSFYNNEISEKSEIFDDQFSVERPDGSNFTLKIRSTKLEDSAMYFCATRGELTNEKLVFGSGTQLSVL.

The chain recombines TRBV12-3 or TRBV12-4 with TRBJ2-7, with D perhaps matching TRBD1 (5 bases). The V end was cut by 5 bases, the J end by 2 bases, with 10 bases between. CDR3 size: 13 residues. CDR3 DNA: TGTGCCAGCAGTGACAGCTCTCCCTACGAGCAGTACTTC. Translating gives CASSDSSPYEQYF.

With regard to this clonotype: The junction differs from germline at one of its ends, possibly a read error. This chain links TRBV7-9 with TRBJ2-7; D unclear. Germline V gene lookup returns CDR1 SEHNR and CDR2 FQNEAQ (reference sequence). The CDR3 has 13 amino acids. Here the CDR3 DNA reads TGTGCCAGCAGCCCGGACCGGTCCTACGAGCAGGACTTC. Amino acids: CASSPDRSYEQDF.

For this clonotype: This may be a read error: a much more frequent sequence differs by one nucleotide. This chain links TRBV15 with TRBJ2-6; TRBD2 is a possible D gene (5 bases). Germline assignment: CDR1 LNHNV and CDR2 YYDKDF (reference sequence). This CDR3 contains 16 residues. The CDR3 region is CATRDGSADGDNVLTF. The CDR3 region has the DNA TGTGCCACCAGGGATGGGAGCGCAGATGGGGACAACGTCCTGACTTTC. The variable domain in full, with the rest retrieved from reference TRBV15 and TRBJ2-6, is DAMVIQNPRYQVTQFGKPVTLSCSQTLNHNVMYWYQQKSSQAPKLLFHYYDKDFNNEADTPDNFQSRRPNTSFCFLDIRSPGLGDTAMYLCATRDGSADGDNVLTFGAGSRLTVL.

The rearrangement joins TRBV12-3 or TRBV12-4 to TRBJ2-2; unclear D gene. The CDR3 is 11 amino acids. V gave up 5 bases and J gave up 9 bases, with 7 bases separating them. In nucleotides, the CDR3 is TGTGCCAGCAGTATCCGTAGGGAGCTGTTTTTT. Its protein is CASSIRRELFF.

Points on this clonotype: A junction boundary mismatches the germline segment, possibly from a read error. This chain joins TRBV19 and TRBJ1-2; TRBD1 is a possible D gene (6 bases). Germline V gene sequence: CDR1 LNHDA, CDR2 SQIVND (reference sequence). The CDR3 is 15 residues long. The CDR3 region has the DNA TGTGCCGGTAGTATTGGGACATACGCTAACTATGGCTACACCTTC. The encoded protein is CAGSIGTYANYGYTF. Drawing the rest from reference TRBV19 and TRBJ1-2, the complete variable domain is DGGITQSPKYLFRKEGQNVTLSCEQNLNHDAMYWYRQDPGQGLRLIYYSQIVNDFQKGDIAEGYSVSREKKESFPLTVTSAQKNPTAFYLCAGSIGTYANYGYTFGSGTRLTVV.

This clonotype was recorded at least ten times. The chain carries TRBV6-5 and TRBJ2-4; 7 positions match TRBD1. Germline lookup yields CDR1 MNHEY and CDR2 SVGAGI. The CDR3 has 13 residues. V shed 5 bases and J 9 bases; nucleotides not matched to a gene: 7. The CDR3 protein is CASSRDSRGIQYF. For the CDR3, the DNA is TGTGCCAGCAGTCGGGACAGTCGTGGCATTCAGTACTTC.

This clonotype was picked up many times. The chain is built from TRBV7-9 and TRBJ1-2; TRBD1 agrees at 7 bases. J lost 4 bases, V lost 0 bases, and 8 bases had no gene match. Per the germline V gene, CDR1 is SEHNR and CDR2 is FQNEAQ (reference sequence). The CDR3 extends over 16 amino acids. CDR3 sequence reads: CASSLALKGQIYGYTF. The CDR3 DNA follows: TGTGCCAGCAGCTTAGCGCTCAAGGGACAGATCTATGGCTACACCTTC.

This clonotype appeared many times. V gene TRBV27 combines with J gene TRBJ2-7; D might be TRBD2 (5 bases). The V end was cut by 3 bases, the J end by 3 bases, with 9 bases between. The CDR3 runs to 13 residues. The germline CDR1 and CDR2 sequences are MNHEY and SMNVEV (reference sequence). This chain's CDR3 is CASSFVGNYEQYF. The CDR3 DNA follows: TGTGCCAGCAGTTTCGTCGGGAACTACGAGCAGTACTTC.

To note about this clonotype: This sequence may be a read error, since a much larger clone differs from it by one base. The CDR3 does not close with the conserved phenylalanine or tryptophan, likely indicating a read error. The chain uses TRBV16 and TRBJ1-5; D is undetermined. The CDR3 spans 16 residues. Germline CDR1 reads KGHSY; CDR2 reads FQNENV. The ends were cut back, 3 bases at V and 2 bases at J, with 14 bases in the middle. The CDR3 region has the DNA TGTGCCAGCAGCCACATTTTTGACACCGGCAATCAGCCCCAGCATCTT. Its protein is CASSHIFDTGNQPQHL.

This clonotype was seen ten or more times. DNA of the CDR3: TGTGCCAGCAGCCACTTTCTCACAGATACGCAGTATTTT. Translated: CASSHFLTDTQYF. The genes are TRBV9 and TRBJ2-3; D gene uncertain. The CDR3 covers 13 residues. Trimming shortened V by 4 bases and J by 2 bases, and 8 bases separated the two germline ends. CDR1 SGDLS and CDR2 YYNGEE come from the germline V gene. The full variable domain, in which reference TRBV9 and TRBJ2-3 provide the parts outside the CDR3, is DSGVTQTPKHLITATGQRVTLRCSPRSGDLSVYWYQQSLDQGLQFLIQYYNGEERAKGNILERFSAQQFPDLHSELNLSSLELGDSALYFCASSHFLTDTQYFGPGTRLTVL.

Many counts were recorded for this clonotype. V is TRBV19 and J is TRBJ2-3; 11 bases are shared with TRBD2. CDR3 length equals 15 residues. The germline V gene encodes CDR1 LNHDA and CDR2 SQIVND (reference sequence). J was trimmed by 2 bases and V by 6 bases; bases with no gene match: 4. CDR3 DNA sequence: TGTGCCAGTAGCCTAGCGGGAGGAGTCACAGATACGCAGTATTTT. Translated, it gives CASSLAGGVTDTQYF.